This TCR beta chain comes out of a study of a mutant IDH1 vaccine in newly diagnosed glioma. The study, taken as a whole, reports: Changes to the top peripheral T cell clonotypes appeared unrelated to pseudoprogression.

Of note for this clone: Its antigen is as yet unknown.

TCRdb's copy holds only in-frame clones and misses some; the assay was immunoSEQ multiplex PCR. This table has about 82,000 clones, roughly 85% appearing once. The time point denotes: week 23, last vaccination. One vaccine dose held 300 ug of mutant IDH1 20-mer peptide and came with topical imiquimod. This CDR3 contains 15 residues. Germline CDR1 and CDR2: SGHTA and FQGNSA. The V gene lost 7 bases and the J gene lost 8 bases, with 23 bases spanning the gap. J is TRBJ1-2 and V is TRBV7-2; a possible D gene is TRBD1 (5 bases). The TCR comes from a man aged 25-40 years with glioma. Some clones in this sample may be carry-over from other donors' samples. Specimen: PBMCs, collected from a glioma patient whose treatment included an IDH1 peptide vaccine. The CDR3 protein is CASTLRDGIPRGYTF. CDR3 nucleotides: TGTGCCAGCACCCTCCGGGACGGCATCCCCCGAGGCTACACCTTC. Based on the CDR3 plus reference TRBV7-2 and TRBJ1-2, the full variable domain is GAGVSQSPSNKVTEKGKDVELRCDPISGHTALYWYRQSLGQGLEFLIYFQGNSAPDKSGLPSDRFSAERTGGSVSTLTIQRTQQEDSAVYLCASTLRDGIPRGYTFGSGTRLTVV.